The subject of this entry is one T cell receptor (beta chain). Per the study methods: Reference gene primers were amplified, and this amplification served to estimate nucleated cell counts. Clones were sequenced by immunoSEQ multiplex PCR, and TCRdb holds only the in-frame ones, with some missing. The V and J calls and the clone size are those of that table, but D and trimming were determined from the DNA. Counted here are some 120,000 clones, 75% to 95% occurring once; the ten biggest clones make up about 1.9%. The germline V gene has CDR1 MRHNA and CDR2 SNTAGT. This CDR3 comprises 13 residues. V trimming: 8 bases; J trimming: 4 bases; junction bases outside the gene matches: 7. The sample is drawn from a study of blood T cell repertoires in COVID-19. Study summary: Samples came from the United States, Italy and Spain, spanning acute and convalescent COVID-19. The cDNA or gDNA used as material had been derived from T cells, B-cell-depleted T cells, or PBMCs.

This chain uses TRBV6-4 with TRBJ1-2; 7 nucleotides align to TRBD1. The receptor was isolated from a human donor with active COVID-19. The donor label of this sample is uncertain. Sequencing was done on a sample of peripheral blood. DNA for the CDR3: TGTGCCAGCGCCTCGACAGGGTCCTATGGCTACACCTTC. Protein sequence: CASASTGSYGYTF.